This T cell receptor beta chain was sequenced in a study of patients and donors after allogeneic stem cell transplantation. TCRdb fed the RT-PCR reads into MiXCR, producing one record per CDR3 protein. The table includes about a million distinct CDR3 sequences, about a sixth detected once. With 5 bases clipped from V and 9 bases from J, the junction kept 15 bases outside the gene matches. Germline CDR1 reads SGHTA; CDR2 reads FQGTGA. CDR3 length: 16 residues. Many counts were recorded for this clonotype. The receptor was derived from a human donor who was either an allogeneic HSCT recipient or a stem cell or donor lymphocyte infusion donor (not recorded which). It is not recorded whose cells these are; they may come from a transplant donor. The sequenced material came from blood, either unsorted or a sorted T cell fraction (not recorded which). The J gene is TRBJ2-1, the V gene TRBV7-3; TRBD1 aligns across 8 bases. CDR3 in amino acids: CASSAKGGQALGEQFF. DNA of the CDR3: TGTGCCAGCAGCGCCAAGGGGGGACAGGCTTTGGGTGAGCAGTTCTTC.